These 11 T cell receptor beta chains originate from one sample sequenced in a study of OX40 agonist ivuxolimab in advanced cancers. Produced via immunoSEQ multiplex PCR; TCRdb's table is partial and in-frame only. The repertoire holds about 71,000 clones, with roughly 89% as singletons. Sequencing was performed on CD4+ or CD8+ T cells sorted from blood, taken in a trial of the OX40 agonist ivuxolimab. These receptors were taken from an adult with an advanced solid tumor such as melanoma, head and neck, liver or kidney cancer.

Comment on this clone: The identical CDR3 is also encoded by other nucleotide sequences in the sample. V gene TRBV6-5 combines with J gene TRBJ1-3; D gene unclear. Trimming took 2 bases from V and 4 from J, leaving 9 bases between them. Germline CDR1 is MNHEY and CDR2 is SVGAGI. CDR3 length: 14 amino acids. The CDR3 DNA is TGTGCCAGCAGTTACGGGGATTCAGGAAACACCATATATTTT. It yields the protein CASSYGDSGNTIYF.

This rearrangement joins TRBV13 to TRBJ2-1; D possibly uses TRBD1 or TRBD2 (5 bases each). Trimming cost V 2 bases and J 7 bases, with 24 bases left between them. Germline-derived CDR1 and CDR2 are PRHDT and FYEKMQ (reference sequence). This CDR3 is built from 18 residues. In DNA form, the CDR3 reads TGTGCCAGCAGCTTATCGTTTTTAGGGACGGCGGGTGGGAATGAGCAGTTCTTC. It encodes CASSLSFLGTAGGNEQFF.

This rearrangement joins TRBV7-2 to TRBJ2-3, with D uncertain. The ends were cut back, 3 bases at V and 2 bases at J, with 12 bases in the middle. Germline V lookup: CDR1 SGHTA, CDR2 FQGNSA. The CDR3 covers 15 residues. CDR3 coding DNA: TGTGCCAGCAGCTTCTGGTCAGGAGACACAGATACGCAGTATTTT. It is translated as CASSFWSGDTDTQYF.

The V and J genes are TRBV9 and TRBJ2-7, with TRBD1 matching 10 bases. CDR3 length: 15 residues. Germline assignment: CDR1 SGDLS and CDR2 YYNGEE. J was trimmed by 5 bases and V by 4 bases; bases with no gene match: 9. CDR3 protein: CASSLGTGEFDEQYF. The DNA of the CDR3 is TGTGCCAGCAGCCTCGGGACAGGGGAATTTGACGAGCAGTACTTC.

This chain connects TRBV6-5 to TRBJ2-2; no reliable D call. V was trimmed by 2 bases and J by 6 bases, leaving 10 bases between them. The CDR3 is made up of 14 amino acids. CDR1 is MNHEY and CDR2 is SVGAGI in the germline V gene. The CDR3 sequence: CASSYQPGAGELFF. The CDR3 DNA follows: TGTGCCAGCAGTTACCAACCCGGAGCCGGGGAGCTGTTTTTT.

The CDR3 DNA follows: TGTGCCAGCCAGCGGGGGGGCGCCACCGGGGAGCTGTTTTTT. Translation: CASQRGGATGELFF. This chain links TRBV7-8 with TRBJ2-2; 10 bases are a match to TRBD2. Germline loops: CDR1 SGHVS, CDR2 FQNEAQ. V dropped 8 bases and J dropped 4; count of bases not matched to a gene: 4. CDR3 size: 14 residues.

The CDR3 sequence: CASSLDRGAEEQYF. CDR3 nucleotides: TGTGCCAGCAGCCTCGACAGGGGAGCGGAAGAGCAGTACTTC. J is TRBJ2-7 and V is TRBV6-5, with TRBD1 matching over 8 bases. The CDR3 runs to 14 residues. After removal of 6 bases from V and 7 bases from J, the junction contained 11 bases not matched to a gene. Germline V gene sequence: CDR1 MNHEY, CDR2 SVGAGI.

The chain employs TRBV5-1 and TRBJ1-1, with D possibly being TRBD1 (5 bases). This CDR3 comprises 14 residues. Trimming removed 3 bases at V and 5 bases at J, with 14 bases between. CDR1 and CDR2 from the germline V gene are SGHRS and YFSETQ. Here the CDR3 DNA reads TGCGCCAGCAGCTCCGGGACCGGAGGGACTGAAGCTTTCTTT. Encoded protein: CASSSGTGGTEAFF.

The V call is TRBV4-1, the J call TRBJ1-1; D is uncertain. Germline CDR1 is MGHRA and CDR2 is YSYEKL. Trimming took 0 bases from V and 0 from J, leaving 5 bases between them. This CDR3 has 14 residues. CDR3 amino acids: CASSQERMNTEAFF. The CDR3 nucleotides are TGCGCCAGCAGCCAAGAGCGGATGAACACTGAAGCTTTCTTT.

Note on this clone: At one of its ends the junction is not consistent with the germline gene, which may arise from a read error. Other DNA sequences in this sample translate to the same CDR3. The chain has TRBV5-6 and TRBJ2-7, with TRBD2 as a possible D gene (5 bases). The CDR3 sequence is 16 residues long. In germline, CDR1 is SGHDT, CDR2 YYEEEE. The CDR3 nucleotides read TGCGCCAGCAGCCGGGCCGGAGGAAGAGAAAGCTACGAGCAGTACTTC. It is translated as CASSRAGGRESYEQYF.

V usage is TRBV7-3 and J usage is TRBJ2-5; D ambiguous. Germline assignment: CDR1 SGHTA and CDR2 FQGTGA. The V and J ends lost 5 bases and 5 bases respectively, with 12 bases between them. The CDR3 is 13 residues long. The CDR3 nucleotides read TGTGCCAGCAGCCCCGGACCAGCGGAGACCCAGTACTTC. Amino acid sequence: CASSPGPAETQYF.